These 22 T cell receptor beta chains share one sample of origin, sequenced in a study of CD8+ T cells in alopecia areata. As to treatment: oral pan-JAK inhibitor, 5-10 mg twice daily. RNA, once extracted, was reverse transcribed into cDNA for use as the sequencing template. Repertoires were generated with immunoSEQ multiplex PCR, while TCRdb's copy carries only in-frame clones and drops some. The repertoire consists of roughly 280,000 clones, with 60% occurring once and the leading ten covering roughly 0.88%. The starting material was CD4+ T cells sorted from blood, obtained around week 54, from a patient treated with tofacitinib. The source is a human donor with alopecia areata.

The rearrangement joins TRBV6-1 to TRBJ2-3; D could derive from TRBD1 or TRBD2 (5 bases each). Trimming stripped 2 bases from V and 3 bases from J, with 12 bases between. The germline CDR1 and CDR2 sequences are MNHNS and SASEGT. This CDR3 has 15 residues. The CDR3: CASSENRGATDTQYF. The CDR3 DNA sequence: TGTGCCAGCAGTGAAAATAGGGGAGCGACAGATACGCAGTATTTT.

The chain uses TRBV28 and TRBJ1-1; 7 bases fit TRBD1. With V trimmed by 8 bases and J by 1 base, 7 bases remained unmatched. Germline V CDR1 and CDR2: MDHEN, SYDVKM. The CDR3 runs to 14 residues. CDR3 sequence: CASQGRDRNTEAFF. The CDR3 DNA reads TGTGCCAGCCAGGGGAGGGACAGGAACACTGAAGCTTTCTTT.

This clone was counted between two and nine times. The chain carries TRBV14 and TRBJ1-6; unclear D gene. With 4 bases removed from V and 2 bases from J, the gap between germline ends came to 6 bases. This CDR3 spans 14 amino acids. From germline, CDR1 is SGHDN and CDR2 FVKESK. CDR3 DNA: TGTGCCAGCAGCCTCCGGACCTATAATTCACCCCTCCACTTT. Protein sequence: CASSLRTYNSPLHF.

The chain links TRBV5-4 to TRBJ1-6; D is ambiguous. Germline loops: CDR1 SGHNT, CDR2 YYREEE (reference sequence). The CDR3 totals 14 residues. The V end lost 3 bases, the J end lost 8 bases, and 12 bases lay between the germline ends. CDR3 in DNA: TGTGCCAGCAGCTCGAGGGTCCCGGATTCACCCCTCCACTTT. Translation gives CASSSRVPDSPLHF.

This chain uses TRBV5-1 with TRBJ2-3; D not resolved. The CDR3 has 12 residues. V shed 3 bases and J shed 4 bases, with 6 bases lying between them. Germline V lookup: CDR1 SGHRS, CDR2 YFSETQ. The CDR3 region is CASSYQSDTQYF. In nucleotides, the CDR3 is TGCGCCAGCAGCTATCAGTCAGATACGCAGTATTTT. Together with reference TRBV5-1 and TRBJ2-3, the CDR3 gives the full variable domain: KAGVTQTPRYLIKTRGQQVTLSCSPISGHRSVSWYQQTPGQGLQFLFEYFSETQRNKGNFPGRFSGRQFSNSRSEMNVSTLELGDSALYLCASSYQSDTQYFGPGTRLTVL.

The chain recombines TRBV14 with TRBJ2-5; 10 nucleotides align to TRBD1. The CDR3 loop spans 15 amino acids. V gave up 1 base and J gave up 5 bases; unmatched junction bases: 4. Germline CDR1 reads SGHDN; CDR2 reads FVKESK. The CDR3 coding sequence is TGTGCCAGCAGCCAAGGGGACAGGGGTCGGGAGACCCAGTACTTC. Protein sequence: CASSQGDRGRETQYF.

The rearrangement joins TRBV5-1 to TRBJ2-1, with D unclear. With 0 bases removed from V and 8 bases from J, the gap between germline ends came to 6 bases. This CDR3 is built from 12 residues. Germline CDR1 SGHRS, CDR2 YFSETQ. The CDR3 loop reads CASSLVIDEQFF. CDR3 DNA: TGCGCCAGCAGCTTGGTAATCGATGAGCAGTTCTTC.

The sample holds one count of this clone. The chain joins TRBV9 to TRBJ2-4; TRBD2 is a possible D gene (6 bases). The germline V gene has CDR1 SGDLS and CDR2 YYNGEE. The CDR3 totals 19 residues. The V and J ends lost 4 bases and 0 bases respectively, with 23 bases between them. For the CDR3, the DNA is TGTGCCAGCAGCACTTCCTGGGACTCCCCGCTCTTAGCCAAAAACATTCAGTACTTC. It specifies CASSTSWDSPLLAKNIQYF.

The V call is TRBV4-2, the J call TRBJ2-2; either TRBD1 or TRBD2 may fit D (5 bases each). CDR3 size: 16 residues. Germline V gene data show CDR1 as LGHNA and CDR2 as YNFKEQ. V shed 0 bases and J shed 9 bases, with 17 bases lying between them. In nucleotides, the CDR3 is TGTGCCAGCAGCCAAGATCTTCCGGGGCGGAGGTGGGAGCTGTTTTTT. Its protein is CASSQDLPGRRWELFF.

Notes on this clone: Other nucleotide sequences from this sample produce the same CDR3. The chain couples TRBV5-1 to TRBJ1-5, with D possibly matching TRBD1 (5 bases). The CDR3 sequence is 14 residues long. Looked up from germline, CDR1 is SGHRS and CDR2 is YFSETQ. V was cut by 0 bases and J by 6 bases, with 10 bases left in between. Here the CDR3 reads CASSLGGGGQPQHF. The CDR3, as DNA: TGCGCCAGCAGCTTGGGCGGGGGAGGTCAGCCCCAGCATTTT.

CDR3 nucleotide sequence: TGCGCCAGCAGCCATAGAGGTGGCCTTGGCGGATATGGCTACACCTTC. Its translation is CASSHRGGLGGYGYTF. This rearrangement joins TRBV4-1 to TRBJ1-2; D is ambiguous. CDR1 and CDR2 from the germline V gene are MGHRA and YSYEKL. Trimming shortened V by 3 bases and J by 5 bases, and 19 bases separated the two germline ends. The CDR3 is 16 residues long.

This clone was seen only a few times. The rearrangement joins TRBV29-1 to TRBJ1-2, with no clear D. This CDR3 is 12 amino acids long. Germline lookup yields CDR1 SQVTM and CDR2 ANQGSEA. V gave up 5 bases and J gave up 2 bases, with 9 bases separating them. CDR3 in amino acids: CSVTSGNYGYTF. The CDR3 DNA reads as TGCAGCGTTACGTCAGGAAACTATGGCTACACCTTC.

The chain combines TRBV29-1 with TRBJ2-3, with TRBD1 matching 8 bases. V shed 6 bases and J 0 bases; nucleotides not matched to a gene: 5. CDR1 SQVTM and CDR2 ANQGSEA come from the germline V gene. The CDR3 runs 14 residues. The CDR3 sequence: CSVRQGLSTDTQYF. The CDR3, as DNA: TGCAGCGTCCGACAGGGGTTAAGCACAGATACGCAGTATTTT.

This clone was counted a single time. The V and J genes are TRBV20-1 and TRBJ2-1; D is uncertain. The CDR3 sequence is 11 residues long. V was cut by 7 bases and J by 8 bases, with 12 bases left in between. Germline assignment: CDR1 DFQATT and CDR2 SNEGSKA (reference sequence). CDR3 in DNA: TGCAGTGTCAAGTGGCTGGATGAGCAGTTCTTC. Residues: CSVKWLDEQFF.

V is TRBV2 and J is TRBJ2-2; no clear D. There are 13 residues in the CDR3. Trimming left V 4 bases short and J 5 bases short, with 8 bases between. Per the germline V gene, CDR1 is SNHLY and CDR2 is FYNNEI. Here the CDR3 reads CASSVFSTGELFF. CDR3 in DNA: TGTGCCAGCAGTGTATTCAGTACCGGGGAGCTGTTTTTT. Complete variable domain (other parts from reference TRBV2 and TRBJ2-2): EPEVTQTPSHQVTQMGQEVILRCVPISNHLYFYWYRQILGQKVEFLVSFYNNEISEKSEIFDDQFSVERPDGSNFTLKIRSTKLEDSAMYFCASSVFSTGELFFGEGSRLTVL.

J is TRBJ1-5 and V is TRBV2, with 8 bases that match TRBD1. From germline, CDR1 is SNHLY and CDR2 FYNNEI. J gave up 6 bases and V 6 bases, and 4 bases lay outside the gene matches. The CDR3 loop spans 13 amino acids. Here the CDR3 reads CASRDRGSQPQHF. The DNA for the CDR3 is TGTGCCAGCAGAGACAGGGGCAGTCAGCCCCAGCATTTT.

The chain joins TRBV30 to TRBJ1-2; 7 nucleotides align to TRBD1. Germline CDR1 and CDR2: GTSNPN and SVGIG (reference sequence). The CDR3 totals 15 residues. V shed 2 bases and J 4 bases; nucleotides not matched to a gene: 10. The CDR3 DNA sequence: TGTGCCTGGAGTAAAGGGGGCTCATCGCCCTATGGCTACACCTTC. It yields the protein CAWSKGGSSPYGYTF.

This sequence joins TRBV6-6 and TRBJ2-5; tentatively, D is TRBD2 (5 bases). This CDR3 has 14 amino acids. CDR1 and CDR2 from the germline V gene are MNHNY and SVGAGI (reference sequence). With 1 base removed from V and 3 bases from J, the gap between germline ends came to 9 bases. Written as DNA, the CDR3 is TGTGCCAGCAGTTACTACGGGGTGAAAGAGACCCAGTACTTC. Translated, it gives CASSYYGVKETQYF.

This clone has a handful of counts. The gene calls are TRBV2 and TRBJ2-3; no reliable D call. CDR1 and CDR2 from the germline V gene are SNHLY and FYNNEI. The CDR3 is 11 amino acids. V was trimmed by 6 bases and J by 6 bases, leaving 7 bases between them. The CDR3 DNA reads as TGTGCCAGCAGGACGTCCGATACGCAGTATTTT. This encodes CASRTSDTQYF.

As to this clone: Other DNA sequences of this sample code for an identical CDR3. The rearrangement links TRBV5-1 to TRBJ2-5; D unresolved. V lost 0 bases and J 1 base, leaving 4 bases between the germline ends. The CDR3 contains 13 residues. Per germline, CDR1 SGHRS and CDR2 YFSETQ. The CDR3, as DNA: TGCGCCAGCAGCTTGGGGGCCCAAGAGACCCAGTACTTC. It encodes CASSLGAQETQYF.

The chain has TRBV5-1 and TRBJ2-2; tentatively, D is TRBD1 (6 bases). Between the trimmed V and J ends, which lost 3 bases and 1 base, there was a span of 10 bases. Germline V lookup: CDR1 SGHRS, CDR2 YFSETQ. This CDR3 contains 15 residues. The CDR3 DNA reads as TGCGCCAGCAGCTCGCTGGGACAGAACACCGGGGAGCTGTTTTTT. Translated, it gives CASSSLGQNTGELFF.

The chain joins TRBV25-1 to TRBJ2-7; D unclear. The V and J ends lost 1 base and 5 bases respectively, with 3 bases between them. This CDR3 is 11 amino acids long. Looked up from germline, CDR1 is MGHDK and CDR2 is SYGVNS. The CDR3 nucleotides are TGTGCCAGCAGTGAATGGAACGAGCAGTACTTC. Translated, it gives CASSEWNEQYF.